This T cell receptor (beta chain) was recovered during a study of graft-versus-host responses after intestinal transplantation. Regarding this clone: Its target is not known.

The J segment lost 4 bases and the V segment lost 4 bases, leaving 3 bases of the junction unmatched. Germline V CDR1 and CDR2: ENHRY, SYGVKD. The CDR3 is made up of 13 amino acids. The method was immunoSEQ multiplex PCR; TCRdb's version includes in-frame clones alone and lacks a portion of them. The repertoire holds roughly 120,000 clones, with about nine tenths as singletons. The V call is TRBV10-3, the J call TRBJ2-7; 8 bases match TRBD1. The sequence was collected from a human donor who received an intestinal transplant. The sequenced sample was unstimulated CD4+ T cells sorted from spleen or lymph node cells, obtained before intestinal transplant. The CDR3 sequence: CAISGTGFYEQYF. In nucleotides, the CDR3 is TGTGCCATCAGTGGGACAGGGTTTTACGAGCAGTACTTC.